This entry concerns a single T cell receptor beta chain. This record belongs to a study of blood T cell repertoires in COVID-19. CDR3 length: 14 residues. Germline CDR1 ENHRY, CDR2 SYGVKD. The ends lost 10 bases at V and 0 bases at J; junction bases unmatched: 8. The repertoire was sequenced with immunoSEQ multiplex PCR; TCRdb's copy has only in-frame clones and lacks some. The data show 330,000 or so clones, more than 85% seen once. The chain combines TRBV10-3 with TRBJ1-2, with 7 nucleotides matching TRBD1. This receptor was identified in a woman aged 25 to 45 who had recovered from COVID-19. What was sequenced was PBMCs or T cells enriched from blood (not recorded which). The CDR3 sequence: CATRGTETNYGYTF. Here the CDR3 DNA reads TGTGCCACCAGAGGGACAGAGACTAACTATGGCTACACCTTC.